These 24 T cell receptor beta chains were sequenced from one sample in a study of blood T cells in healthy people across ages. Then a second PCR, running roughly 7 to 11 cycles, was carried out with a sample-barcoded 5' primer and a J-beta primer mix. TCRdb reprocessed the 5' RACE reads with MiXCR, giving one entry per CDR3 protein. The repertoire holds 1.5 million to 2 million distinct CDR3 sequences, with around 50% as singletons. Sequencing was performed on blood. The receptors shown here come from a middle-aged woman in good health.

The rearrangement links TRBV3-1 to TRBJ1-2; D ambiguous. The germline V gene encodes CDR1 LGHDT and CDR2 YNNKEL (reference sequence). Trimming stripped 0 bases from V and 5 bases from J, with 13 bases between. This CDR3 region has 15 residues. This chain's CDR3 is CASSQDLSLGYGYTF. In DNA, the CDR3 is TGTGCCAGCAGCCAAGATCTGAGCTTGGGGTATGGCTACACCTTC.

This clonotype was seen only a few times. The V and J genes are TRBV20-1 and TRBJ2-5; 11 positions match TRBD2. The V gene end was trimmed by 3 bases and the J gene end by 5 bases; junction bases not matched to a gene: 8. CDR1 and CDR2 from the germline V gene are DFQATT and SNEGSKA (reference sequence). This CDR3 has 15 residues. In DNA form, the CDR3 reads TGCAGTGCTAGTCAATCTAGCGGGGGGTATGAGACCCAGTACTTC. Translation gives CSASQSSGGYETQYF.

The chain links TRBV20-1 to TRBJ1-5; D is perhaps TRBD1 (6 bases). There are 13 residues in the CDR3. The germline V and J ends were trimmed by 5 bases and 3 bases, with 11 bases remaining between them. In germline, CDR1 is DFQATT, CDR2 SNEGSKA (reference sequence). The CDR3 is CSAPRTANQPQHF. Written as DNA, the CDR3 is TGCAGTGCTCCTCGGACAGCCAATCAGCCCCAGCATTTT.

This clonotype has more than one count but fewer than ten. The rearrangement uses TRBV20-1 and TRBJ2-4; TRBD1 matches at 7 bases. V lost 1 base, J lost 4 bases, and 1 base stayed unmatched. This CDR3 has 13 residues. Germline V CDR1 and CDR2: DFQATT, SNEGSKA (reference sequence). The chain's CDR3 is CSARGDSKNIQYF. The CDR3 nucleotides are TGCAGTGCTAGAGGGGACAGTAAAAACATTCAGTACTTC.

This clonotype has at least ten counts. The chain carries TRBV6-2 or TRBV6-3 and TRBJ2-1, with TRBD2 matching over 16 bases. Germline-derived CDR1 and CDR2 are MNHEY and SVGEGT. This CDR3 has 15 residues. Losses at the gene ends were 6 bases for V and 4 bases for J; bases not matched to a gene: 0. The CDR3 reads CASRGLAGGYNEQFF. The CDR3 DNA is TGTGCCAGCAGGGGACTAGCGGGGGGGTACAATGAGCAGTTCTTC.

The chain recombines TRBV6-5 with TRBJ1-2; D is ambiguous. Looked up from germline, CDR1 is MNHEY and CDR2 is SVGAGI. Trimming took off 5 bases at V and 4 bases at J, with 11 bases between the two ends. The CDR3 sequence is 13 residues long. Written as DNA, the CDR3 is TGTGCCAGCAGTGCGCCTGGTAGCTATGGCTACACCTTC. Amino acid sequence: CASSAPGSYGYTF.

The V call is TRBV27, the J call TRBJ1-5; weak D call: TRBD1 (5 bases). Germline loops: CDR1 MNHEY, CDR2 SMNVEV (reference sequence). This CDR3 has 15 residues. Trimming removed 7 bases from V and 0 bases from J, with 13 bases in between. CDR3 amino acids: CASKQGSFSNQPQHF. The DNA of the CDR3 is TGTGCCAGCAAGCAGGGATCTTTTAGCAATCAGCCCCAGCATTTT.

The chain couples TRBV6-6 to TRBJ2-3; 11 bases map to TRBD2. Trimming cost V 8 bases and J 1 base; bases outside gene matches: 11. Germline CDR1 reads MNHNY; CDR2 reads SVGAGI (reference sequence). This CDR3 spans 17 amino acids. The CDR3 region is CASPPGGLAGRTDTQYF. CDR3 in DNA: TGTGCCAGCCCTCCCGGAGGACTAGCGGGCCGCACAGATACGCAGTATTTT.

This clonotype turned up a few times. V gene TRBV7-9 combines with J gene TRBJ2-5, with D possibly TRBD2 on 6 matching bases. In germline, CDR1 is SEHNR, CDR2 FQNEAQ (reference sequence). V shed 10 bases and J shed 4 bases, with 22 bases lying between them. The CDR3 covers 15 residues. This chain's CDR3 is CATPDDTGEAETQYF. The CDR3 coding sequence is TGTGCCACCCCAGACGATACGGGGGAAGCAGAGACCCAGTACTTC.

The rearrangement uses TRBV5-1 and TRBJ2-5, with D perhaps being TRBD1 or TRBD2 (5 bases each). Per the germline V gene, CDR1 is SGHRS and CDR2 is YFSETQ. The V gene lost 0 bases and the J gene lost 1 base, with 10 bases spanning the gap. CDR3 length equals 15 residues. In DNA, the CDR3 is TGCGCCAGCAGCTTGGGGGACGGACGCCAAGAGACCCAGTACTTC. This sequence encodes CASSLGDGRQETQYF.

The chain employs TRBV27 and TRBJ1-6; 7 positions match TRBD1. V lost 7 bases, J lost 9 bases, and 6 bases stayed unmatched. Germline V gives CDR1 MNHEY, CDR2 SMNVEV (reference sequence). CDR3 length: 13 amino acids. DNA for the CDR3: TGTGCCAGCACCGGGACAGCCGTTTCACCCCTCCACTTT. Translated: CASTGTAVSPLHF.

The V gene is TRBV12-5, the J gene TRBJ2-1; possible D gene TRBD2, 6 bases. This CDR3 contains 21 residues. Per germline, CDR1 LGHNT and CDR2 FRNRAP. V was pared by 0 bases and J by 0 bases, with 24 bases between. This chain's CDR3 is CASGLVRSGLGEALSYNEQFF. In DNA, the CDR3 is TGTGCTAGTGGTTTGGTACGGTCCGGGCTTGGGGAGGCCCTCTCCTACAATGAGCAGTTCTTC.

The chain recombines TRBV27 with TRBJ2-3; D is unresolved. Germline V lookup: CDR1 MNHEY, CDR2 SMNVEV (reference sequence). Between the trimmed V and J ends, which lost 2 bases and 5 bases, there was a span of 8 bases. The CDR3 has 13 amino acids. The CDR3 sequence is CASSLANGDTQYF. The CDR3 nucleotides are TGTGCCAGCAGTTTAGCAAATGGAGATACGCAGTATTTT.

The chain combines TRBV5-6 with TRBJ1-2; D not resolved. V shed 4 bases and J shed 2 bases, with 12 bases lying between them. The CDR3 length is 14 residues. The germline V gene encodes CDR1 SGHDT and CDR2 YYEEEE. The CDR3 is CASSDVDRNYGYTF. For the CDR3, the DNA is TGTGCCAGCAGCGATGTGGATAGGAACTATGGCTACACCTTC. Complete variable domain (other parts from reference TRBV5-6 and TRBJ1-2): DAGVTQSPTHLIKTRGQQVTLRCSPKSGHDTVSWYQQALGQGPQFIFQYYEEEERQRGNFPDRFSGHQFPNYSSELNVNALLLGDSALYLCASSDVDRNYGYTFGSGTRLTVV.

The rearrangement links TRBV24-1 to TRBJ2-7; TRBD2 matches 8 bases. The V gene end was trimmed by 5 bases and the J gene end by 6 bases; junction bases not matched to a gene: 11. This CDR3 contains 15 residues. Germline lookup yields CDR1 KGHDR and CDR2 SFDVKD. For the CDR3, the DNA is TGTGCCACCAGTGGAGGGAATAGCGGGGATGGCGAGCAGTACTTC. Residues: CATSGGNSGDGEQYF.

V is TRBV27 and J is TRBJ2-7; D remains ambiguous. V lost 5 bases to trimming and J lost 0 bases, with 8 bases between them. The CDR3 extends over 13 amino acids. In germline, CDR1 is MNHEY, CDR2 SMNVEV (reference sequence). The CDR3 sequence: CASSLLLSYEQYF. The CDR3 nucleotides are TGTGCCAGCAGTCTCCTCCTCTCCTACGAGCAGTACTTC.

This sequence joins TRBV7-2 and TRBJ2-3; the match to TRBD1 covers 9 bases. CDR3 length: 18 amino acids. V lost 4 bases, J lost 4 bases, and 15 bases stayed unmatched. Germline V gene lookup returns CDR1 SGHTA and CDR2 FQGNSA. CDR3 protein: CASSSPWGQGSGADTQYF. The DNA of the CDR3 is TGTGCCAGCAGCTCTCCTTGGGGACAGGGTTCCGGTGCAGATACGCAGTATTTT.

There are a few counts of this clonotype. The genes are TRBV7-9 and TRBJ2-7; 7 nucleotides match TRBD1. V dropped 3 bases and J dropped 3; count of bases not matched to a gene: 5. CDR3 length: 14 amino acids. Germline-derived CDR1 and CDR2 are SEHNR and FQNEAQ (reference sequence). CDR3 DNA sequence: TGTGCCAGCAGCTTGGGGACAGAAATCTACGAGCAGTACTTC. This sequence encodes CASSLGTEIYEQYF.

In its sample, this clonotype was seen many times. V gene TRBV5-1 combines with J gene TRBJ2-1, with D possibly TRBD1 on 6 matching bases. CDR1 is SGHRS and CDR2 is YFSETQ in the germline V gene. The V end lost 4 bases, the J end lost 1 base, and 12 bases lay between the germline ends. The CDR3 runs 15 residues. CDR3 amino acids: CASSPTGDSYNEQFF. CDR3 coding DNA: TGCGCCAGCAGCCCGACAGGAGATTCCTACAATGAGCAGTTCTTC.

This sequence joins TRBV4-2 and TRBJ2-3; 9 bases line up with TRBD2. This CDR3 comprises 17 residues. The germline V gene encodes CDR1 LGHNA and CDR2 YNFKEQ. Germline trimming cut 0 bases from V and 1 base from J; bases unmatched to any gene: 5. This CDR3 reads CASSQDQASGGTDTQYF. The CDR3 DNA sequence: TGTGCCAGCAGCCAAGATCAGGCTAGCGGGGGCACAGATACGCAGTATTTT.

This clonotype came up a few times. The gene calls are TRBV28 and TRBJ2-5; 11 nucleotides line up with TRBD1. The J call could be wrong; TRBJ2-7 is a better fit for the DNA end. This CDR3 contains 12 residues. In germline, CDR1 is MDHEN, CDR2 SYDVKM. This CDR3 reads CASRDRGREQYF. CDR3 in DNA: TGTGCCAGCAGGGACAGGGGGCGCGAGCAGTACTTC.

This clonotype was detected only once. V gene TRBV7-8 combines with J gene TRBJ1-2; 8 bases are shared with TRBD1. Per the germline V gene, CDR1 is SGHVS and CDR2 is FQNEAQ. V lost 7 bases to trimming and J lost 8 bases; unmatched junction nucleotides: 6. The CDR3 contains 12 residues. The DNA of the CDR3 is TGTGCCAGCACCGACAGGGGCAGGGGCTACACCTTC. Translating it yields CASTDRGRGYTF.

This clonotype was detected a few times. The chain uses TRBV20-1 and TRBJ2-1; tentatively, D is TRBD1 or TRBD2 (5 bases each). The germline V gene encodes CDR1 DFQATT and CDR2 SNEGSKA (reference sequence). Trimming took 3 bases from V and 2 from J, leaving 14 bases between them. The CDR3 contains 15 residues. The CDR3 nucleotides are TGCAGTGCTAGGTTTGTCCAGGGACCCTACAATGAGCAGTTCTTC. Translated: CSARFVQGPYNEQFF.

This clonotype was detected only a few times. This sequence joins TRBV5-6 and TRBJ2-1; 16 bases line up with TRBD2. The CDR3 consists of 20 residues. With V trimmed by 4 bases and J by 0 bases, 10 bases remained unmatched. Germline loops: CDR1 SGHDT, CDR2 YYEEEE. The CDR3 protein is CASSAVGLAGGLSSYNEQFF. CDR3 nucleotide sequence: TGTGCCAGCAGCGCGGTGGGACTAGCGGGGGGGCTCAGCTCCTACAATGAGCAGTTCTTC.